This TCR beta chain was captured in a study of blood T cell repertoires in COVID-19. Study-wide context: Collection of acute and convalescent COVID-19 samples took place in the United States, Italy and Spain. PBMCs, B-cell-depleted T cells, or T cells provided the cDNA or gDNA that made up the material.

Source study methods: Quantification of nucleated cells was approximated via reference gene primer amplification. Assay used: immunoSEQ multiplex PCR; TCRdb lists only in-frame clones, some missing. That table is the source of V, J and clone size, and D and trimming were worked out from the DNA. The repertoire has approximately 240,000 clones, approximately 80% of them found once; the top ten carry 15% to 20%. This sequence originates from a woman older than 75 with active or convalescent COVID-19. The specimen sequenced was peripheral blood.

The CDR3 DNA reads as TGTGCCTGGACTAGATATTACAACGAGCAGTACTTC. Protein: CAWTRYYNEQYF. This chain links TRBV30 with TRBJ2-7; D is undetermined. The germline V gene has CDR1 GTSNPN and CDR2 SVGIG (reference sequence). The CDR3 loop spans 12 amino acids. With 4 bases removed from V and 5 bases from J, the gap between germline ends came to 12 bases.